A selection of T cell receptor beta chains follows, all from one sample in a study of cytomegalovirus exposure and HLA in healthy donors. TCRdb's table, derived via immunoSEQ multiplex PCR, lists solely in-frame clones and lacks some. In the table there are around 150,000 clones, more than 65% of which are singletons. Sequencing was carried out using PBMCs. All receptors come from a man aged 30 to 45 in good health and CMV-seropositive. CDR3s include the opening cysteine and the closing phenylalanine or tryptophan. D genes are given only for firm matches. A row's size may be missing; if present it is once, few, many or a size class.

V gene	J gene	CDR3 length	D gene	clone size	CDR3 DNA	CDR3 protein
TRBV14	TRBJ1-5	13	-	-	TGTGCCAGCAGCCCCCAAGGGGATCAGCCCCAGCATTTT	CASSPQGDQPQHF
TRBV28	TRBJ2-5	17	-	-	TGTGCCAGCAGTTTCCCCCTCCCGGAGGGCGTAAGAGAGACCCAGTACTTC	CASSFPLPEGVRETQYF
TRBV12-5	TRBJ2-3	15	TRBD1	-	TGTGCTAGTGGTTTCGGACAGGCTTCCACAGATACGCAGTATTTT	CASGFGQASTDTQYF
TRBV7-9	TRBJ1-2	14	-	-	TGTGCCAGCAGCACGGGGGGAGCTAACTATGGCTACACCTTC	CASSTGGANYGYTF
TRBV9	TRBJ2-1	16	-	-	TGTGCCAGCACGGGACTCCCGACCAGCTCCTACAATGAGCAGTTCTTC	CASTGLPTSSYNEQFF
TRBV10-3	TRBJ2-1	13	TRBD1	-	TGTGCCATATCTGGACAGGGGGCTGATGAGCAGTTCTTC	CAISGQGADEQFF
TRBV30	TRBJ1-4	14	TRBD1	once	TGTGCCTGGAGTGTAGGACAGGGGAATGAAAAACTGTTTTTT	CAWSVGQGNEKLFF
TRBV5-1	TRBJ2-7	13	TRBD1	-	TGCGCCAGCAGCTGGGACAGGGCCTACGAGCAGTACTTC	CASSWDRAYEQYF
TRBV5-1	TRBJ1-2	16	-	-	TGCGCCAGCAGCCCACTTTCCAGGGCAACGAACTATGGCTACACCTTC	CASSPLSRATNYGYTF
TRBV21-1	TRBJ2-1	17	-	-	TGTGCCAGCAGCAAAGAAGGCGGGAGAATCGAGGGGAATGAGCAGTTCTTC	CASSKEGGRIEGNEQFF
TRBV12-5	TRBJ2-1	13	-	few	TGTGCTAGTGGTTTATCCCGGGTCAATGAGCAGTTCTTC	CASGLSRVNEQFF
TRBV7-6	TRBJ2-2	16	TRBD1	few	TGTGCCAGCAGCGACCGGGACAGGACTAACACCGGGGAGCTGTTTTTT	CASSDRDRTNTGELFF
TRBV7-9	TRBJ2-1	15	-	-	TGTGCCAGCAGCTCTTTGGGGGGCTCCTACAATGAGCAGTTCTTC	CASSSLGGSYNEQFF
TRBV2	TRBJ1-2	13	-	-	TGTGCCAGCAGTGTGGGTAGGGGTGGTGGCTACACCTTC	CASSVGRGGGYTF
TRBV30	TRBJ2-1	11	-	-	TGTGCCTGGAGTAGTCGGAATGAGCAGTTCTTC	CAWSSRNEQFF
TRBV5-1	TRBJ1-1	14	TRBD1	once	TGCGCCCGCTACAGGGGGCAGGTGGTCACTGAAGCTTTCTTT	CARYRGQVVTEAFF
TRBV11-2	TRBJ2-2	15	TRBD1	-	TGTGCCAGCAGCTTAGACAGGGGGCTTCCCGGGGAGCTGTTTTTT	CASSLDRGLPGELFF
TRBV28	TRBJ1-6	16	-	-	TGTGCCAGCGGGGCCTCCGGACGGCCCGTCGGAACACCCCTCCACTTT	CASGASGRPVGTPLHF
TRBV7-2	TRBJ2-7	16	TRBD2	-	TGTGCCAGCAGCTTAGCGCCTAGCGGGGACTCCTACGAGCAGTACTTC	CASSLAPSGDSYEQYF
TRBV28	TRBJ2-2	11	-	once	TGTACCAGCTTACAACGCGGGGAGCTGTTTTTT	CTSLQRGELFF
TRBV28	TRBJ2-7	15	TRBD2	few	TGTGCCAGCAGTGGGGTTTTTAGCGGGAGGAGGGAGCAGTACTTC	CASSGVFSGRREQYF
TRBV14	TRBJ2-2	13	-	-	TGTGCCAGCAGCCATATCAACACCGGGGAGCTGTTTTTT	CASSHINTGELFF
TRBV27	TRBJ1-3	14	-	-	TGTGCCAGCAGCCGGACATCCTCTGGAAACACCATATATTTT	CASSRTSSGNTIYF